The source of this TCR beta chain is a study of cytomegalovirus exposure and HLA in healthy donors. V lost 6 bases to trimming and J lost 2 bases, with 11 bases between them. Germline V gene lookup returns CDR1 SNHLY and CDR2 FYNNEI. The CDR3 runs to 13 residues. Both 60 Vbeta primers and 13 Jbeta primers went into the PCR. The assay was immunoSEQ multiplex PCR, and TCRdb's table has in-frame clones only and misses some. This table holds tens of thousands of clones, around 80% found once. V and J are TRBV2 and TRBJ2-7; D is uncertain. This sequence was found in a woman aged 25-40 years in good health and CMV-seropositive. The source material was PBMCs. CDR3 amino acids: CASSEEPAYEQYF. The CDR3 DNA is TGTGCCAGCAGCGAGGAGCCGGCCTACGAGCAGTACTTC.